This T cell receptor beta chain was recovered during a study of T cell responses to AZD1222 COVID-19 vaccine. TCRdb keeps only in-frame clones here, not all; method: immunoSEQ multiplex PCR. The sample lists around 170,000 clones, around 90% occurring once. Pooling covered second doses at about 4 or about 12 weeks. To note about this clone: Its target is not known.

Germline loops: CDR1 MNHEY, CDR2 SMNVEV (reference sequence). V lost 5 bases and J 10 bases, leaving 18 bases between the germline ends. The CDR3 consists of 15 residues. Overall study results and limits: Targeting of unmutated variant regions was reportedly seen in nearly half of spike-specific TCRs. Just five or six AZD1222 recipients were seropositive at baseline. It should be noted that donors were predominantly white British and more often female, and clonal diversity was possibly underestimated.

The chain uses TRBV27 and TRBJ1-6; possible D gene TRBD1, 6 bases. The receptor was isolated from an adult who received the AZD1222 COVID-19 vaccine. The sequencing used peripheral blood, collected 28 days after the second AZD1222 dose. CDR3 loop: CASSLGQLLASPLHF. The CDR3 DNA reads TGTGCCAGCAGTCTCGGACAGCTTCTTGCCTCACCCCTCCACTTT.